The TCR beta chain described here comes from a study of prognosis after radiotherapy for stage I lung cancer. Across the whole study: Among 6 to 8 patients the tumors were squamous cell carcinoma, and among over 10 they were adenocarcinoma.

The TCR beta CDR3 region was amplified from genomic DNA, with two rounds of multiplex PCR being used for the amplification. First-round PCR amplification was performed with primers specific to each TRBV and TRBJ gene. TCRdb called the multiplex PCR reads again in MiXCR, with one record for every CDR3 protein. The table has about 15,000 distinct CDR3 sequences, less than 35% seen once; the top ten hold approximately 25%. Study conclusions and caveats: Following stereotactic body radiation therapy, patients who went on to develop distant metastases had lower Shannon entropy. After stereotactic body radiation therapy, median unique TCR clones were 6,861, down from some 10,000.

Peripheral venous blood was drawn in approximately 5.9-milliliter volumes, with a draw taken at each of two separate time points. This clonotype came up many times. No antigen is known for it. V was cut by 0 bases and J by 7 bases, with 16 bases left in between. Germline V gene sequence: CDR1 KGHSH, CDR2 LQKENI. The CDR3 length is 15 residues. Source: PBMCs, taken before or after stereotactic body radiation therapy (not recorded which). The source is a donor aged 50 or older with non-small cell lung cancer. V is TRBV18 and J is TRBJ2-7; maybe TRBD2 (6 bases). CDR3 DNA: TGTGCCAGCTCACCACCGGGCGGGACTTTCGTAGAGCAGTACTTC. Its translation is CASSPPGGTFVEQYF.